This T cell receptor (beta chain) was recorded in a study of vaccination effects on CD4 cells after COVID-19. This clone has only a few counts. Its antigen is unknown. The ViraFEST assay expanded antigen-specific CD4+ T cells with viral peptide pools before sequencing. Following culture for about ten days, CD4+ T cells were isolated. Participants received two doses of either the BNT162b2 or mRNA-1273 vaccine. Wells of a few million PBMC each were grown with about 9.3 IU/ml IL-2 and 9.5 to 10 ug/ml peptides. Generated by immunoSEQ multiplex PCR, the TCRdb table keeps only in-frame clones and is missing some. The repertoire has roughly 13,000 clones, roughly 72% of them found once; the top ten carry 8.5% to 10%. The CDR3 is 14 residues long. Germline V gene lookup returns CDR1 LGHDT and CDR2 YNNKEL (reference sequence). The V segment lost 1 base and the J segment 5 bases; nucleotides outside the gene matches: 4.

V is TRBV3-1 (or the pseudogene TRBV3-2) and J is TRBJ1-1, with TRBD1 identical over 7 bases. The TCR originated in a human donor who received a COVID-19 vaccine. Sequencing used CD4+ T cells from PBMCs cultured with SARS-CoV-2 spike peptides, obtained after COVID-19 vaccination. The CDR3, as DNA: TGTGCCAGCAGCCAAGTGACAGGGCGGACTGAAGCTTTCTTT. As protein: CASSQVTGRTEAFF.